This entry concerns a single TCR beta chain. Its antigen is not identified. This specimen belongs to a study of T cells in localized non-small cell lung cancer. Whole-study findings and limits: Appearing in adjacent lung were a median about 50 of the top 100 tumor clones.

Generated by immunoSEQ multiplex PCR, the TCRdb table keeps only in-frame clones and is missing some. The sample shows fewer than 45,000 clones, approximately 80% of them seen only once. The CDR3 runs 17 residues. V dropped 0 bases and J dropped 6 bases, with 17 bases sitting between them. Germline loops: CDR1 MGHRA, CDR2 YSYEKL. This specimen consisted of peripheral blood, obtained before any cancer treatment. This clonotype was sampled from a male donor older than 55 with stage III squamous cell lung carcinoma. The rearrangement uses TRBV4-1 and TRBJ2-2; TRBD1 might be the D (5 bases). CDR3 sequence: CASSQDLTGSFAGELFF. CDR3 sequence (DNA): TGCGCCAGCAGCCAAGATCTTACAGGCTCTTTCGCCGGGGAGCTGTTTTTT.